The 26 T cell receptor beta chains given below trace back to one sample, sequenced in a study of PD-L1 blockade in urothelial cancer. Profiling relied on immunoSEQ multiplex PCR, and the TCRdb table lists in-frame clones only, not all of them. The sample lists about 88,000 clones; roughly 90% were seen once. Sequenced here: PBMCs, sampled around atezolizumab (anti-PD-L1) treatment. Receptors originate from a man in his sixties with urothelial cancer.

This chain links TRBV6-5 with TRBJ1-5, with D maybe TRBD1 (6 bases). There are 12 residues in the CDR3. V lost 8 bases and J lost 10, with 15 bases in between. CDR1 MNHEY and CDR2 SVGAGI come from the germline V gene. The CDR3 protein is CASGRRDIPQHF. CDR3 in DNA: TGTGCCAGCGGGCGCAGGGACATACCCCAGCATTTT.

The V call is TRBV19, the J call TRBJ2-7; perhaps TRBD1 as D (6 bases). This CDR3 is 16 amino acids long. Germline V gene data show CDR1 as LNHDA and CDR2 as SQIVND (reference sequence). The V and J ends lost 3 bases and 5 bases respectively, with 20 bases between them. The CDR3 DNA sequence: TGTGCCAGTAGTATTTTCTGGCGGCAGGGGAGCAACGAGCAGTACTTC. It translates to CASSIFWRQGSNEQYF.

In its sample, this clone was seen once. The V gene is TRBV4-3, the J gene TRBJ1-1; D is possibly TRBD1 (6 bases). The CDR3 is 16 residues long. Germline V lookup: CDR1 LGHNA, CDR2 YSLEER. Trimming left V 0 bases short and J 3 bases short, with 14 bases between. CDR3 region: CASSQDLGGLDTEAFF. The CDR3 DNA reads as TGCGCCAGCAGCCAAGATCTAGGGGGTCTTGACACTGAAGCTTTCTTT.

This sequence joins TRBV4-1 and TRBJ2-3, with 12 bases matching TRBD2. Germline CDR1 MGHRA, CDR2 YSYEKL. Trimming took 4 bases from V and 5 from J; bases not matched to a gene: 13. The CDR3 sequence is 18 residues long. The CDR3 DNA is TGCGCCAGCAGCCTTAGGACTAGCGGGATGACCCACAAAGATACGCAGTATTTT. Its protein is CASSLRTSGMTHKDTQYF.

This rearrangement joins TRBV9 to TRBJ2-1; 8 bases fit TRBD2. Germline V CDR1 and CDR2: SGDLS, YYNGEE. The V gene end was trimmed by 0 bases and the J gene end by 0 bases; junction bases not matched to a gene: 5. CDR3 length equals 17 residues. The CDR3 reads CASSVAHGTSSYNEQFF. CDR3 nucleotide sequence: TGTGCCAGCAGCGTAGCTCATGGGACTAGCTCCTACAATGAGCAGTTCTTC.

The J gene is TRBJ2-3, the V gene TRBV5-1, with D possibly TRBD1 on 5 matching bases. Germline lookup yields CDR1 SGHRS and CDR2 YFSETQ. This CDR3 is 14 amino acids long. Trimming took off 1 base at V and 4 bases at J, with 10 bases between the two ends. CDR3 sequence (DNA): TGCGCCAGCAGCTTGTTGGGGCCCGCAGATACGCAGTATTTT. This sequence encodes CASSLLGPADTQYF.

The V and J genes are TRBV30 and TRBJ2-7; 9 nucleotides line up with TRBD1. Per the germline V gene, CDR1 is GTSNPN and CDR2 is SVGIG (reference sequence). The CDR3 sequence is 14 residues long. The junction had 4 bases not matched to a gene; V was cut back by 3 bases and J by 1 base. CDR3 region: CAWRTGTGSYEQYF. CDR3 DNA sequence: TGTGCCTGGAGGACCGGGACAGGGTCCTACGAGCAGTACTTC.

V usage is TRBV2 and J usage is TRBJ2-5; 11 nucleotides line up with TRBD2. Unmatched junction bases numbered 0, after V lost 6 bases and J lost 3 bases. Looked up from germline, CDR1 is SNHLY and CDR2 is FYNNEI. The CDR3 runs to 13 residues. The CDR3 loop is CASRLAGEETQYF. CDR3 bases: TGTGCCAGCAGACTAGCGGGGGAAGAGACCCAGTACTTC.

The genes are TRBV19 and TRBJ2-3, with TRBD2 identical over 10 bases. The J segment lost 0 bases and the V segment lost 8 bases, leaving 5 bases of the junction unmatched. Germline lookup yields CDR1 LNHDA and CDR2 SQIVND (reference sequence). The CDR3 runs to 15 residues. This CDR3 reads CASGSTSGSTDTQYF. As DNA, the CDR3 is TGTGCCAGTGGTTCGACTAGCGGGAGCACAGATACGCAGTATTTT.

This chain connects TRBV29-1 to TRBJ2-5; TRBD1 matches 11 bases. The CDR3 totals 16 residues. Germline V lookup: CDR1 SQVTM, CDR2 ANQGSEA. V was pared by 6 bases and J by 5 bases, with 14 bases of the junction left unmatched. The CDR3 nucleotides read TGCAGCGTGGCCGGGACAGGGGGTCGTTCCCCTGAGACCCAGTACTTC. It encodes CSVAGTGGRSPETQYF.

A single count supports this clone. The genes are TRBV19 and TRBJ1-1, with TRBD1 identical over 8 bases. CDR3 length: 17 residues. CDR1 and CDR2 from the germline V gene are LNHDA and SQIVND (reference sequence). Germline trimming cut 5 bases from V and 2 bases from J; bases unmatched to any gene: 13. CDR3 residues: CASSLTGAGIQNTEAFF. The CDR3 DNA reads TGTGCCAGTAGTTTGACAGGGGCCGGGATTCAAAACACTGAAGCTTTCTTT.

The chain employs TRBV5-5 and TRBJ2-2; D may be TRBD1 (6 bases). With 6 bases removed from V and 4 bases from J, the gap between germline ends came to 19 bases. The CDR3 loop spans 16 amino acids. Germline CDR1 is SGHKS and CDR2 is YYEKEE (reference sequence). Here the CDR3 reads CASTIYRVVITGELFF. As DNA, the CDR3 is TGTGCCAGCACCATTTACAGGGTTGTAATCACCGGGGAGCTGTTTTTT.

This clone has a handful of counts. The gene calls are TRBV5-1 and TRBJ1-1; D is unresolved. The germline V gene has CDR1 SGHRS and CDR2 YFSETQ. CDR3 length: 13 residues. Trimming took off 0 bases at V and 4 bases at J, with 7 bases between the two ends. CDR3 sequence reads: CASSLASGTEAFF. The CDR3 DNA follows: TGCGCCAGCAGCTTGGCCTCGGGCACTGAAGCTTTCTTT.

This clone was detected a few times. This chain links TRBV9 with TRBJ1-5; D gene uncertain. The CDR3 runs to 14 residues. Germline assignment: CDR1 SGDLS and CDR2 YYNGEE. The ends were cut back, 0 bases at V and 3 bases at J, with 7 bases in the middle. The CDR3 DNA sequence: TGTGCCAGCAGCGTAGGGCACCTCAATCAGCCCCAGCATTTT. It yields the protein CASSVGHLNQPQHF.

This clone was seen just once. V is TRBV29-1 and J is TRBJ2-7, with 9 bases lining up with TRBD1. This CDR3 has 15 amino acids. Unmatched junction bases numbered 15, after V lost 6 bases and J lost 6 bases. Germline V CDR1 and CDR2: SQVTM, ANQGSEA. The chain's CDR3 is CSVLTTGTGLREQYF. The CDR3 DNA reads TGCAGCGTACTCACGACCGGGACAGGGTTGCGCGAGCAGTACTTC.

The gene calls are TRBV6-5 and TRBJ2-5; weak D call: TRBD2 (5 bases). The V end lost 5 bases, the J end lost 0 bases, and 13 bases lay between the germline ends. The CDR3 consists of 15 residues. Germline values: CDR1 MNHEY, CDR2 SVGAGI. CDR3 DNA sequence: TGTGCCAGCAGTCAGATTACGGGGTACCAAGAGACCCAGTACTTC. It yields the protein CASSQITGYQETQYF.

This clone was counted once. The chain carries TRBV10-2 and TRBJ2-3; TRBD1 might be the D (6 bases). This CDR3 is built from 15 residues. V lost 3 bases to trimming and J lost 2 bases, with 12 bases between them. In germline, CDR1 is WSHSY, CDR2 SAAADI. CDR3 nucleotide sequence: TGCGCCAGCAGTGAAGCCGGGACACCCACAGATACGCAGTATTTT. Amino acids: CASSEAGTPTDTQYF.

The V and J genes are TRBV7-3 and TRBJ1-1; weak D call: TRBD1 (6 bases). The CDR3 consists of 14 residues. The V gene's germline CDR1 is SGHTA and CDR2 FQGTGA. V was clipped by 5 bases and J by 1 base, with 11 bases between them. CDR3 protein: CASSTGHQNTEAFF. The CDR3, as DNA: TGTGCCAGCAGCACGGGACACCAGAACACTGAAGCTTTCTTT.

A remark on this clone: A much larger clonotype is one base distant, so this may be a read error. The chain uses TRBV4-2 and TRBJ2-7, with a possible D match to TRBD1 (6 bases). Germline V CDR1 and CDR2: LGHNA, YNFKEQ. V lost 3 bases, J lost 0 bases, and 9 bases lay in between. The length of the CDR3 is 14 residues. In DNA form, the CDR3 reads TGTGCCAGCAGCCACCGGGACAACTCCTACGAGCAGTACTTC. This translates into CASSHRDNSYEQYF.

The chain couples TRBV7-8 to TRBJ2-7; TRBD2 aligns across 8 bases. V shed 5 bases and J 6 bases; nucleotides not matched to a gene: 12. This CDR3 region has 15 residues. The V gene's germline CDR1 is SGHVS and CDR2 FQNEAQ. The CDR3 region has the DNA TGTGCCAGCAGCCCCCCGGGAGGGGCCTTTCCCGAGCAGTACTTC. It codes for CASSPPGGAFPEQYF.

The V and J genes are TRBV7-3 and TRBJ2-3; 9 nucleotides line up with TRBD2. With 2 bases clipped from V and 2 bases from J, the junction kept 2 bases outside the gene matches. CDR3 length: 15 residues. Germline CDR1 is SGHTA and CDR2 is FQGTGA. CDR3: CASSLGLAPTDTQYF. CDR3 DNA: TGTGCCAGCAGCTTAGGACTAGCGCCCACAGATACGCAGTATTTT.

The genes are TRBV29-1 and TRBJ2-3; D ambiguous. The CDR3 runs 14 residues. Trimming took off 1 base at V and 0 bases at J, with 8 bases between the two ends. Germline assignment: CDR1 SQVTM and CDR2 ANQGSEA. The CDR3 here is CSVEGSSSTDTQYF. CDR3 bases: TGCAGCGTTGAAGGCTCCAGTAGCACAGATACGCAGTATTTT.

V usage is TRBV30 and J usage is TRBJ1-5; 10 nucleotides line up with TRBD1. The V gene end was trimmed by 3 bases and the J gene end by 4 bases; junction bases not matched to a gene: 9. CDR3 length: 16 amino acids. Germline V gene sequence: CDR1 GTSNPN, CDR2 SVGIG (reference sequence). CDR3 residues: CAWSPPPGQGNQPQHF. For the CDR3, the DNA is TGTGCCTGGAGCCCCCCCCCGGGACAGGGGAATCAGCCCCAGCATTTT.

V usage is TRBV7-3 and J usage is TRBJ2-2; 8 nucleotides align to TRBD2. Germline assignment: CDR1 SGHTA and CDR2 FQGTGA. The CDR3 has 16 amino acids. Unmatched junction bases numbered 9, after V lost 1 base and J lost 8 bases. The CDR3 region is CASSLNRASGLGELFF. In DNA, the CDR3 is TGTGCCAGCAGCTTAAATCGGGCTAGCGGGTTGGGGGAGCTGTTTTTT. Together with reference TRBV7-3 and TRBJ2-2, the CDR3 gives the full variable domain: GAGVSQTPSNKVTEKGKYVELRCDPISGHTALYWYRQSLGQGPEFLIYFQGTGAADDSGLPNDRFFAVRPEGSVSTLKIQRTERGDSAVYLCASSLNRASGLGELFFGEGSRLTVL.

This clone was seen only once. CDR3 in DNA: TGTGCCAGCAGCTCCTTGTCGTATACAAACACTGAAGCTTTCTTT. It encodes CASSSLSYTNTEAFF. This chain connects TRBV7-2 to TRBJ1-1; no clear D gene. Trimming stripped 4 bases from V and 2 bases from J, with 14 bases between. The CDR3 extends over 15 amino acids. Germline V CDR1 and CDR2: SGHTA, FQGNSA.

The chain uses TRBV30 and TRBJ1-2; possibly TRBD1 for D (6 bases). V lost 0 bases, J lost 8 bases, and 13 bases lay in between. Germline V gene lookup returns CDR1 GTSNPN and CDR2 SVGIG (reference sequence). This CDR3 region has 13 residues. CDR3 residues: CAWSVQGIGGYTF. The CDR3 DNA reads TGTGCCTGGAGTGTACAGGGCATCGGCGGCTACACCTTC.